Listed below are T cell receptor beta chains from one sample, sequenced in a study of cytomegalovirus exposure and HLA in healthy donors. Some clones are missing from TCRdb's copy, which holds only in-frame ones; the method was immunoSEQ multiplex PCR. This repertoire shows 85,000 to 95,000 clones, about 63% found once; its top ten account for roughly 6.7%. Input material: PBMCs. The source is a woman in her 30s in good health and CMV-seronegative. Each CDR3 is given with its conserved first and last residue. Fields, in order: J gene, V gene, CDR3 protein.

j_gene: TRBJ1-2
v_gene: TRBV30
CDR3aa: CAWGQALGYGYTF

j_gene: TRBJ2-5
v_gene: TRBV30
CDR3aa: CARSARQETQYF

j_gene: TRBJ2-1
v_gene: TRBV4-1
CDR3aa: CASSQGYATSGINNEQFF

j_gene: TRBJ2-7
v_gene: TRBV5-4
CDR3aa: CASSLASGGYEQYF

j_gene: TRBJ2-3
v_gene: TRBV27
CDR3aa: CAAGQIKDTQYF

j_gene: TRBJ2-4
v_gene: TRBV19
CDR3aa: CASSIQSSGTRDIQYF

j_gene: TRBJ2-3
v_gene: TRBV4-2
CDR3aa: CASSQDGTSDTDTQYF

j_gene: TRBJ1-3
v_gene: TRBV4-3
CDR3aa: CASSETGAGNTIYF

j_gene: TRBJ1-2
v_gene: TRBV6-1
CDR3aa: CASSEIDRTGAYGYTF

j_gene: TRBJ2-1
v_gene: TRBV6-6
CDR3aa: CASSLTGGPGNEQFF

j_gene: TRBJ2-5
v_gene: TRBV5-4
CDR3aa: CASSLVGAETQYF

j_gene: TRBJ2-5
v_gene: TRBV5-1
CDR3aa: CASSFQGEETQYF

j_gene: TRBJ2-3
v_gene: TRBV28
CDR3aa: CASTTGLDRGQDTQYF

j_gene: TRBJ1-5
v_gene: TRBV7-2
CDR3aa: CASSLRTGDQPQHF

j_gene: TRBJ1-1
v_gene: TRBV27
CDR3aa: CASSLSNQGRVAFF

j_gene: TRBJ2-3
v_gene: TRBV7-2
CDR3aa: CASSKQGPLSTDTQYF

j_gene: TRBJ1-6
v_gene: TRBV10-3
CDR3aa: CAISPDRGGSPLHF

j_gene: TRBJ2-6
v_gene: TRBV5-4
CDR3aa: CASSLLWQGGGSGANVLTF

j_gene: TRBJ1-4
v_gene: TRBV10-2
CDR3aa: CASYRGGAGEEKLFF

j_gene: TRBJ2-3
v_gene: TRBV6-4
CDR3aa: CASSEQTSSTDTQYF

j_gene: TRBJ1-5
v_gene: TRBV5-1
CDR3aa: CASSLGTGSNQPQHF

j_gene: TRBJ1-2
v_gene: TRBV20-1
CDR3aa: CSATEKAGYTF

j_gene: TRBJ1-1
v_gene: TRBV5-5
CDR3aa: CASSSGTGLNTEAFF

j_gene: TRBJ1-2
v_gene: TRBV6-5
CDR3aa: CASSYGKRQGLRGYTF

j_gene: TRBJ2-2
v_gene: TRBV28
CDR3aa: CASSLPSSGGTGELFF

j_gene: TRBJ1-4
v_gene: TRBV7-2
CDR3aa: CASSPYPGQGSEKLFF

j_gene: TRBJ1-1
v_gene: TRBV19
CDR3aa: CASSIATGVNTEAFF

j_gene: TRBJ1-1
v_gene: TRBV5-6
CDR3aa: CASSFGQPNTEAFF

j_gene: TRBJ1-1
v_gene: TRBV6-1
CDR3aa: CASSLGGYEAFF

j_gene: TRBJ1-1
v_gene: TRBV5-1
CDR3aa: CASRVGDRNTEAFF

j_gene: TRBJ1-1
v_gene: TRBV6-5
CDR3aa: CASIRPGFKAFF

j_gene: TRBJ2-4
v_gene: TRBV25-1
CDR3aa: CASSGLLAHGKNIQYF

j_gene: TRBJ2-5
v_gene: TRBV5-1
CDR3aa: CASIAAGETQYF

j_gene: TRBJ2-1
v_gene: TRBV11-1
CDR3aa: CASSLSLGLAGTRNEQFF

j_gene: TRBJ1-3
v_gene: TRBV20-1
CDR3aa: CSMGGGNTIYF

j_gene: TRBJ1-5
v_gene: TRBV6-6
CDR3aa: CASSIDSLQPQHF

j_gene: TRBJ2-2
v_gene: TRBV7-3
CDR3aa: CASSLKAQWTGGTGELFF

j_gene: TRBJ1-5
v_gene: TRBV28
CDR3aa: CASSPNEILYNQPQHF

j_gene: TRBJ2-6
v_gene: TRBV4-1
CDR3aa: CASSQGSSSGANVLTF

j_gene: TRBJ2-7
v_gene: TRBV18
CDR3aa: CASSPGQGAYEQYF